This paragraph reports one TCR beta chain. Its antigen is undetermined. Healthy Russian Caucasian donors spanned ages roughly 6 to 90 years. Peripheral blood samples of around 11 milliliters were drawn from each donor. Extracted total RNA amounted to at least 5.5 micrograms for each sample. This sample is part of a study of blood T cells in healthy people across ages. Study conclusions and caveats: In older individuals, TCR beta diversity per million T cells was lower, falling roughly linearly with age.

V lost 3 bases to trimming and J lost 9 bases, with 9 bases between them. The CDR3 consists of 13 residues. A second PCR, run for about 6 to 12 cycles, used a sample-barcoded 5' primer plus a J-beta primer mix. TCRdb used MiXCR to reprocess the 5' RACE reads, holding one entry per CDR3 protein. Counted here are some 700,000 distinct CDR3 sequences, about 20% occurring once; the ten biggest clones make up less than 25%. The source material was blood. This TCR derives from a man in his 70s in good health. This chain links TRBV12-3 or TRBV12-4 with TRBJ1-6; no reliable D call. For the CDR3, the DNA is TGTGCCAGCAGTTTTAGTGGAAGTTCACCCCTCCACTTT. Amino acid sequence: CASSFSGSSPLHF.